Listed below are T cell receptor beta chains from one sample, sequenced in a study of T cells after somatic rescue of genetic block. Produced via immunoSEQ multiplex PCR; TCRdb's table is partial and in-frame only. The data hold over 8,000 clones, with 80% to 85% observed a single time. Material: peripheral blood mononuclear cells (PBMCs). These receptors came from a boy aged 5-17 years. CDR3s include the opening cysteine and the closing phenylalanine or tryptophan.

TRBV7-2	TRBJ1-5	CASSLFGGGLLHQPQHF
TRBV7-9	TRBJ1-1	CASSLRLQGWKTEAFF
TRBV2	TRBJ1-2	CASSHLISANYGYTF
TRBV5-1	TRBJ2-1	CASSFGPFREGGGFF
TRBV9	TRBJ2-1	CASSVASAAVEQFF
TRBV7-2	TRBJ2-3	CASSLSLGGTDTQYF
TRBV6-4	TRBJ1-2	CASLTYRQTVSGYTF
TRBV15	TRBJ2-2	CATSRALGQASGELFF
TRBV5-4	TRBJ1-1	CASSLDRGTEAFF
TRBV7-9	TRBJ1-2	CASSLSGEDGYTF
TRBV10-3	TRBJ2-7	CAISESSSAPSLGQYF
TRBV18	TRBJ2-7	CASSPHYEQYF
TRBV11-2	TRBJ2-1	CASSWDHNEQFF
TRBV7-9	TRBJ1-3	CASSLAGGSSGNTIYF
TRBV12-1	TRBJ2-5	CASSSPEETQYF
TRBV5-6	TRBJ2-5	CASSRVGTGEETQYF
TRBV5-6	TRBJ2-2	CASAYGQGRVGELFF
TRBV7-2	TRBJ1-6	CASSLSGQGNSPLHF
TRBV7-8	TRBJ2-2	CASSLALGGSPGELFF
TRBV7-8	TRBJ2-7	CASSLGGGGATLYEQYF
TRBV5-4	TRBJ1-1	CAGQTATNTEAFF
TRBV28	TRBJ1-3	CASRPLVFSGNTIYF
TRBV11-3	TRBJ1-1	CASSSGFGAFF
TRBV28	TRBJ2-7	CASSFLFGTSSYEQYF
TRBV29-1	TRBJ2-5	CSVVRASETQYF
TRBV23-1	TRBJ1-3	CASSQSPGTGKGGNTIYF
TRBV7-2	TRBJ1-1	CASSPRAGLNTEAFF
TRBV28	TRBJ2-2	CASSLSWSRYTGELFF
TRBV13	TRBJ2-7	CASSTRQGTNEQYF
TRBV4-3	TRBJ2-6	CASSQFGSQGAGANVLTF
TRBV5-6	TRBJ1-3	CASGNAGNTIYF
TRBV13	TRBJ2-5	CASSGLGAWSGGPGQETQYF
TRBV25-1	TRBJ1-4	CASSENRGRKEKLFF
TRBV5-1	TRBJ2-2	CASSFGLAGGYRAGELFF
TRBV4-1	TRBJ1-2	CASSQEATTNYGYTF
TRBV2	TRBJ2-3	CASKIEDTQYF
TRBV9	TRBJ2-1	CASSGHEQFF
TRBV15	TRBJ2-1	CATSRDTTPDEQFF
TRBV7-9	TRBJ2-1	CASSLRGQLGYNEQFF
TRBV4-3	TRBJ1-6	CASSQDGGGLGSPLHF
TRBV11-3	TRBJ2-7	CASSLRDRGQYEQYF
TRBV4-3	TRBJ2-3	CASSQDLSELSTDTQYF
TRBV29-1	TRBJ1-4	CSVGGGETNEKLFF
TRBV7-6	TRBJ2-1	CASSPGVASYNEQFF
TRBV28	TRBJ2-1	CASSLLRAGYNEQFF
TRBV5-1	TRBJ1-4	CASSIQGATNEKLFF
TRBV16	TRBJ1-2	CASSQLGPGGADTF